The rows below give T cell receptor beta chains drawn from one sample of a study of OX40 agonist ivuxolimab in advanced cancers. Sequenced by immunoSEQ multiplex PCR; TCRdb stores in-frame clones only, minus some. The sample carries about 20,000 clones, 85% to 90% recorded once. Sequencing was performed on CD4+ or CD8+ T cells sorted from blood, taken in a trial of the OX40 agonist ivuxolimab. The receptors come from an adult with an advanced solid tumor such as melanoma, head and neck, liver or kidney cancer. CDR3s include the opening cysteine and the closing phenylalanine or tryptophan. D genes are given only for firm matches. Clone size appears in some rows only: once, few, many, or a class for an expanded clone.

CDR3 protein	CDR3 DNA	D gene	V gene	J gene	clone size
CASSAGFRQPQHF	TGTGCCAGCAGTGCAGGGTTCAGGCAGCCCCAGCATTTT	-	TRBV2	TRBJ1-5	-
CASSTTAGTGYLRKLFF	TGTGCCAGCAGTACAACCGCCGGGACAGGTTATCTTAGAAAACTGTTTTTT	TRBD1	TRBV6-7	TRBJ1-4	-
CASSSDLAGGKTQYF	TGTGCCAGCAGTTCAGATCTAGCGGGGGGCAAGACCCAGTACTTC	TRBD2	TRBV7-2	TRBJ2-5	-
CASSIRVGSTEAFF	TGTGCCAGTAGTATCCGGGTAGGTAGCACTGAAGCTTTCTTT	-	TRBV19	TRBJ1-1	-
CASGPPTSGRADTQYF	TGTGCTAGTGGACCCCCGACTAGCGGGAGGGCAGATACGCAGTATTTT	TRBD2	TRBV12-5	TRBJ2-3	-
CASSLRRDTQYF	TGTGCCAGCAGCCTACGGAGAGATACGCAGTATTTT	-	TRBV5-4	TRBJ2-3	-
CAISPVRQMDTEAFF	TGTGCCATCTCCCCAGTTAGACAGATGGACACTGAAGCTTTCTTT	-	TRBV10-3	TRBJ1-1	-
CASSQDKRDTDTQYF	TGCGCCAGCAGCCAAGACAAGCGGGACACAGATACGCAGTATTTT	TRBD2	TRBV4-3	TRBJ2-3	large
CASSWGHDRHEQYF	TGCGCCAGCAGCTGGGGACACGACCGCCACGAGCAGTACTTC	-	TRBV5-1	TRBJ2-7	-
CASSQGLADYEQYF	TGTGCCAGCAGCCAGGGACTAGCAGATTACGAGCAGTACTTC	TRBD2	TRBV14	TRBJ2-7	-
CASGLEGLDSPLHF	TGTGCTAGTGGTTTGGAGGGATTGGATTCACCCCTCCACTTT	-	TRBV12-5	TRBJ1-6	-
CASTKGGLPGAGATDTQYF	TGTGCCAGTACCAAGGGGGGGTTGCCGGGAGCGGGAGCCACAGATACGCAGTATTTT	TRBD2	TRBV19	TRBJ2-3	once
CASSSLHEQFF	TGTGCCAGCAGTTCCCTCCATGAGCAGTTCTTC	-	TRBV6-5	TRBJ2-1	-
CASSIPSATGGAYEQYF	TGTGCCAGTAGTATCCCCTCCGCGACAGGGGGCGCCTACGAGCAGTACTTC	TRBD1	TRBV19	TRBJ2-7	-